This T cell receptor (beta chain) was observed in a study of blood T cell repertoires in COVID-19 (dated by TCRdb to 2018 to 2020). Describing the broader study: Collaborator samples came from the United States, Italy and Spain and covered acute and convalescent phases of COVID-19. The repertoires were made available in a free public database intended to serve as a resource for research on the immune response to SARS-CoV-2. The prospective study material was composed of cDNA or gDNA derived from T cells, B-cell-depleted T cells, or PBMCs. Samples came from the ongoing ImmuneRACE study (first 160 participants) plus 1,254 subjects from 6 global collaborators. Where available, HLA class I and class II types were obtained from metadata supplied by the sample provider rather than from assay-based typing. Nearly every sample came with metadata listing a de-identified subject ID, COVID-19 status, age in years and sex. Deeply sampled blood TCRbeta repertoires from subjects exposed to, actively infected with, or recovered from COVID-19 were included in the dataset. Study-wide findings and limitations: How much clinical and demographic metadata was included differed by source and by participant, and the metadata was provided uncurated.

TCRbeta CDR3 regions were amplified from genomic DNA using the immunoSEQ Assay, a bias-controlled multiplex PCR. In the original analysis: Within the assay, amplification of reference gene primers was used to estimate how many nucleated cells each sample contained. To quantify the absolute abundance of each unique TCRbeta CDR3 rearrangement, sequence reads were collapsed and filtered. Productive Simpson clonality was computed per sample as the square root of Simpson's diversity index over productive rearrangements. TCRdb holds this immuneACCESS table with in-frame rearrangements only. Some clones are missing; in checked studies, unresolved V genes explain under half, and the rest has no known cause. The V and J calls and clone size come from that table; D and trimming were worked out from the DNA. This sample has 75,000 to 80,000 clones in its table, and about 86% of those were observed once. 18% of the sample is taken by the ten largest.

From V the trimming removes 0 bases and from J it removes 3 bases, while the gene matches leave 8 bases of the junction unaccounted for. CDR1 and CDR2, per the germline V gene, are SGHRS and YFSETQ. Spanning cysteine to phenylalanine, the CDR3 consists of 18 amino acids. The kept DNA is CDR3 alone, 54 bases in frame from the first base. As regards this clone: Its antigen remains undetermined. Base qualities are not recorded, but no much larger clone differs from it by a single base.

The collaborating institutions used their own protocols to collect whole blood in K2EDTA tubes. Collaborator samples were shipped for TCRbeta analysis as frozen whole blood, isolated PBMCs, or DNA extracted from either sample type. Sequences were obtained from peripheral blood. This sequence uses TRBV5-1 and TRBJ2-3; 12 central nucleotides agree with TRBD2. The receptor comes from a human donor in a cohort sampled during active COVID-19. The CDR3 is CASSLADLAGGLTDTQYF. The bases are TGCGCCAGCAGCTTGGCGGATCTAGCGGGAGGGCTGACAGATACGCAGTATTTT.